The 9 T cell receptor beta chains given below trace back to one sample, sequenced in a study of blood T cells in healthy people across ages. For the second PCR, which ran for 7 to 11 cycles, a sample-barcoded 5' primer and a J-beta primer mix were used. TCRdb passed the 5' RACE reads through MiXCR, listing each CDR3 protein once. This table has 700,000 or so distinct CDR3 sequences, 40% to 45% appearing once. Material for sequencing was blood. These receptors all stem from a man older than 75 in good health.

This clonotype was seen only once. The chain uses TRBV5-1 and TRBJ2-7; 13 nucleotides match TRBD2. The J call may be wrong; the DNA end is better matched by TRBJ2-4. The germline V gene encodes CDR1 SGHRS and CDR2 YFSETQ. CDR3 length: 16 amino acids. Here the CDR3 reads CASSSETSGRPNIQYF. CDR3 bases: TGCGCCAGCAGCTCCGAGACTAGCGGGAGGCCAAACATTCAGTACTTC.

This clonotype was detected a few times. The J gene is TRBJ2-1, the V gene TRBV7-6, with 10 bases matching TRBD2. V dropped 0 bases and J dropped 7; count of bases not matched to a gene: 12. The CDR3 covers 18 residues. Germline CDR1 is SGHVS and CDR2 is FNYEAQ. Here the CDR3 DNA reads TGTGCCAGCAGCTTAGCTTCTACTAGCGGGACCTTTTTAAATGAGCAGTTCTTC. Protein product: CASSLASTSGTFLNEQFF.

This clonotype showed up many times. The chain joins TRBV6-5 to TRBJ2-7; 11 bases fit TRBD1. The V gene end was trimmed by 0 bases and the J gene end by 4 bases; junction bases not matched to a gene: 2. The CDR3 is made up of 15 amino acids. Germline CDR1 MNHEY, CDR2 SVGAGI. CDR3 region: CASSYSDRGRYEQYF. DNA for the CDR3: TGTGCCAGCAGTTACTCGGACAGGGGGCGGTACGAGCAGTACTTC.

The J gene is TRBJ2-7, the V gene TRBV9; D may be TRBD1 (5 bases). Germline CDR1 is SGDLS and CDR2 is YYNGEE. V was pared by 0 bases and J by 4 bases, with 11 bases between. The CDR3 consists of 14 residues. CDR3 bases: TGTGCCAGCAGCGTAGCAGGGTACGGTTACGAGCAGTACTTC. Translating gives CASSVAGYGYEQYF.

The CDR3 coding sequence is TGTGCCAGCAGCTTGTTAGGGACGGCCTACAATGAGCAGTTCTTC. Its protein is CASSLLGTAYNEQFF. This chain links TRBV5-5 with TRBJ2-1, with D perhaps being TRBD1 or TRBD2 (5 bases each). The CDR3 sequence is 15 residues long. Per germline, CDR1 SGHKS and CDR2 YYEKEE (reference sequence). The ends were cut back, 1 base at V and 2 bases at J, with 10 bases in the middle.

This clonotype was detected many times. The chain couples TRBV29-1 to TRBJ2-5; D is perhaps TRBD1 (6 bases). Trimming took off 4 bases at V and 3 bases at J, with 12 bases between the two ends. CDR3 length: 13 amino acids. Germline lookup yields CDR1 SQVTM and CDR2 ANQGSEA. DNA of the CDR3: TGCAGCGTTGTGATGGGACATGAAGAGACCCAGTACTTC. Translated, it gives CSVVMGHEETQYF.

The sample holds a few counts of this clonotype. The gene calls are TRBV25-1 and TRBJ2-6, with D possibly matching TRBD2 (6 bases). This CDR3 contains 18 residues. The germline gives CDR1 MGHDK, CDR2 SYGVNS. V was shortened by 6 bases and J by 1 base, with 19 bases between the two germline ends. As DNA, the CDR3 is TGTGCCAGCAGCGGTTTGGGCGCGGGACTGTCTGGGGCCAACGTCCTGACTTTC. Encoded protein: CASSGLGAGLSGANVLTF.

V gene TRBV18 combines with J gene TRBJ1-5; D gene unclear. Germline values: CDR1 KGHSH, CDR2 LQKENI. This CDR3 spans 17 amino acids. Trimming removed 4 bases at V and 4 bases at J, with 20 bases between. The CDR3 DNA reads as TGTGCCAGCTCACGAAACCCCGGAGGGAGGGATAATCAGCCCCAGCATTTT. It is translated as CASSRNPGGRDNQPQHF.

The chain combines TRBV7-2 with TRBJ2-5; TRBD2 aligns across 15 bases. Germline CDR1 reads SGHTA; CDR2 reads FQGNSA. This CDR3 comprises 18 residues. Losses at the gene ends were 5 bases for V and 4 bases for J; bases not matched to a gene: 11. CDR3 in amino acids: CASSPSGLAGGRGETQYF. CDR3 coding DNA: TGTGCCAGCAGCCCTAGTGGACTAGCGGGAGGGCGAGGAGAGACCCAGTACTTC. Together with reference TRBV7-2 and TRBJ2-5, the CDR3 gives the full variable domain: GAGVSQSPSNKVTEKGKDVELRCDPISGHTALYWYRQSLGQGLEFLIYFQGNSAPDKSGLPSDRFSAERTGGSVSTLTIQRTQQEDSAVYLCASSPSGLAGGRGETQYFGPGTRLLVL.